This TCR beta chain was obtained from a study of T-cell reconstitution after alpha-beta-depleted transplantation in children. Study-wide results and caveats: Reports say that about two months after transplant, the alpha-beta T cells came out of several hundred graft clones that had expanded. T-cell counts and diversity at one year following transplant were attributed mainly to newly produced T cells.

There are 11 residues in the CDR3. CDR1 and CDR2 from the germline V gene are SGHRS and YFSETQ. This clonotype came up many times. Its antigen is undetermined. One end of the junction does not line up with germline, which may come from a read error. Unique molecular identifiers were incorporated when the TCRbeta library was constructed. TCRdb analysed the PCR reads with MiXCR anew, one entry per CDR3 protein. The sample shows 500,000 to 750,000 distinct CDR3 sequences, 25% to 30% of them seen only once. Specimen: PBMCs, collected before TCRalphabeta/CD19-depleted stem cell transplant. The chain joins TRBV5-1 to TRBJ2-7; D not certain. The TCR comes from a boy less than two years old with Wiskott-Aldrich syndrome, due to receive a stem cell transplant. CDR3 sequence (DNA): TGTGCCAGCAGTTACTCCTACGAGCAGTACTTC. The encoded protein is CASSYSYEQYF.